This T cell receptor (beta chain) was identified in a study of blood T cell repertoires in COVID-19. Study in general: There were acute and convalescent COVID-19 samples, and they came from the United States, Italy and Spain. T cells, B-cell-depleted T cells, or PBMCs supplied cDNA or gDNA.

Original processing methods: Amplification of reference gene primers provided the estimated nucleated cell counts. Libraries were prepared by immunoSEQ multiplex PCR; TCRdb keeps only in-frame clonotypes and omits some of them. V and J calls and clone size are copied from that table; D and trimming were computed from the DNA. The sample consists of approximately 150,000 clones, 87% of them appearing once. CDR1 and CDR2 (germline): SNHLY, FYNNEI. This CDR3 spans 14 amino acids. After removal of 5 bases from V and 5 bases from J, the junction contained 2 bases not matched to a gene. Of note for this clone: A much bigger clone sits one base away, suggesting this may be a read error.

This TCR was recovered from a man aged 80 or over with acute or convalescent COVID-19. This chain connects TRBV2 to TRBJ1-6, with 8 bases matching TRBD1. Sequencing was done on a sample of peripheral blood. The CDR3 DNA sequence: TGTGCCAGCAGTCAGGGACAGGATAATTCACCCCTCCACTTT. Translating gives CASSQGQDNSPLHF.